The 5 T cell receptor beta chains below come from one sample, sequenced in a study of T-cell memory formation after mild COVID-19 (dated by TCRdb to the early 2020s). Receptors were amplified or captured by 5' RACE. Sequenced on an Illumina NovaSeq 6000. The raw public data were reprocessed by TCRdb itself: fastp quality trimming at Q25, MiXCR clonotype calling, in-frame beta chains only. Duplicate CDR3 protein sequences are folded into a single record with the most common DNA and genes. The sample table lists 300,000 to 350,000 distinct CDR3 sequences, 13% to 15% of them with a count of one. The ten largest clonotypes hold about 21% of the sample. The specimen sequenced was PBMCs or a T cell subset sorted from them (not recorded which). These receptors originate from a young man who had mild COVID-19 (a few samples of this study predate the infection). The sample titles of this study are shuffled in the database, so cell type and time point are left out; the donor was told from shared clones.

The CDR3 DNA sequence: TGTGCCATCAGTGCCCGCGAAGAGACCCAGTACTTC. The encoded protein is CAISAREETQYF. The chain has TRBV10-3 and TRBJ2-5; D ambiguous. The V end lost 4 bases, the J end lost 3 bases, and 6 bases lay between the germline ends. Germline V gives CDR1 ENHRY, CDR2 SYGVKD. The CDR3 is 12 residues long.

This rearrangement joins TRBV5-1 to TRBJ2-5, with TRBD2 identical over 9 bases. CDR1 and CDR2 (germline): SGHRS, YFSETQ. The length of the CDR3 is 17 residues. V was clipped by 4 bases and J by 1 base; unmatched bases: 11. CDR3 amino acids: CASSIVAGGSSQETQYF. Here the CDR3 DNA reads TGCGCCAGCAGCATCGTGGCGGGGGGGTCCTCCCAAGAGACCCAGTACTTC.

This clonotype was picked up one time. This chain joins TRBV7-9 and TRBJ2-5; 8 nucleotides line up with TRBD1. This CDR3 is built from 15 residues. Germline values: CDR1 SEHNR, CDR2 FQNEAQ (reference sequence). With 6 bases clipped from V and 5 bases from J, the junction kept 11 bases outside the gene matches. CDR3 nucleotide sequence: TGTGCCAGCAGTCACACGACAGGGGTAGGGGAGACCCAGTACTTC. Translation: CASSHTTGVGETQYF.

This clonotype was detected only a few times. This sequence joins TRBV6-5 and TRBJ2-5, with D uncertain. The CDR3 consists of 11 residues. V gave up 6 bases and J gave up 5 bases, with 7 bases separating them. CDR1 and CDR2 (germline): MNHEY, SVGAGI. The CDR3 loop is CASRDYETQYF. The CDR3 nucleotides read TGTGCCAGCAGGGATTACGAGACCCAGTACTTC.

V is TRBV28 and J is TRBJ2-1, with TRBD1 identical over 9 bases. This CDR3 comprises 13 residues. Germline lookup yields CDR1 MDHEN and CDR2 SYDVKM. Trimming cost V 10 bases and J 4 bases; bases outside gene matches: 5. CDR3 residues: CATGDRGYNEQFF. CDR3 DNA: TGTGCCACCGGAGACAGGGGGTACAATGAGCAGTTCTTC.